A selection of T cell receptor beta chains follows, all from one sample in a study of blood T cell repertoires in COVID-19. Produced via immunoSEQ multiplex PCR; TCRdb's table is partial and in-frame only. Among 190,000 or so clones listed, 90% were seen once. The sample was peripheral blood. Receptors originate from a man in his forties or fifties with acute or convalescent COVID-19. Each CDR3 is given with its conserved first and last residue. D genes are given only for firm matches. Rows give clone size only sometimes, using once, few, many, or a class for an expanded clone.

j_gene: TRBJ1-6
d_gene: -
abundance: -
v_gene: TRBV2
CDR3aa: CASSSQGPYNSPLHF
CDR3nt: TGTGCCAGCAGTTCTCAGGGGCCCTATAATTCACCCCTCCACTTT

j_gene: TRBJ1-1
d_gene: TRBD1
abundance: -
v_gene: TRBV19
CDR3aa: CASSPGQMNTEAFF
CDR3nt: TGTGCCAGTAGTCCGGGACAGATGAACACTGAAGCTTTCTTT

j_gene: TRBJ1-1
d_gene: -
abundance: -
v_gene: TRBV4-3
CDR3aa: CASSQGQNTEAFF
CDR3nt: TGCGCCAGCAGCCAAGGGCAAAACACTGAAGCTTTCTTT

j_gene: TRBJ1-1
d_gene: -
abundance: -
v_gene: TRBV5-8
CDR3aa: CASSLVGRQDNTEAFF
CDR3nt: TGTGCCAGCAGCTTGGTCGGTCGACAGGATAACACTGAAGCTTTCTTT

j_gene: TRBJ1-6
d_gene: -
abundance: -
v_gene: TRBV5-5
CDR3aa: CASSGTSSYNSPLHF
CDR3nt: TGTGCCAGCAGCGGCACCAGCTCCTATAATTCACCCCTCCACTTT

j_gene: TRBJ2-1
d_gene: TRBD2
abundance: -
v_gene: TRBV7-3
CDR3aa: CASSLTAGGYNEQFF
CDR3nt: TGTGCCAGCAGCTTAACAGCGGGGGGCTACAATGAGCAGTTCTTC

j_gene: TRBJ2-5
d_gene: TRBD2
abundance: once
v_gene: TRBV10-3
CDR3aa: CAINPSGRLQETQYF
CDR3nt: TGTGCCATCAATCCGAGCGGGAGGTTACAAGAGACCCAGTACTTC

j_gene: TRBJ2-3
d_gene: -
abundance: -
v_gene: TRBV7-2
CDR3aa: CASSLSPGFRYF
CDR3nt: TGTGCCAGCAGCTTATCTCCAGGTTTTAGGTATTTT

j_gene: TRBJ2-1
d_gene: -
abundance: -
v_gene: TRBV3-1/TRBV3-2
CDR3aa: CASSQDTGNYNEQFF
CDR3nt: TGTGCCAGCAGCCAAGATACAGGGAACTACAATGAGCAGTTCTTC

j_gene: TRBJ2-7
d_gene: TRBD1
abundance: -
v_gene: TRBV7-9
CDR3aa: CASSVGQAYEQYF
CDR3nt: TGTGCCAGCAGCGTGGGACAGGCCTACGAGCAGTACTTC

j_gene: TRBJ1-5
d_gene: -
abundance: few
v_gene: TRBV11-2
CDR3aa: CASSNTGHQPQHF
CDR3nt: TGTGCCAGCAGCAATACAGGACATCAGCCCCAGCATTTT

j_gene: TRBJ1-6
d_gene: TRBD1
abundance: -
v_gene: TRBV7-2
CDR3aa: CASNPTGQANSPLHF
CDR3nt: TGTGCCAGCAACCCCACGGGACAGGCAAATTCACCCCTCCACTTT

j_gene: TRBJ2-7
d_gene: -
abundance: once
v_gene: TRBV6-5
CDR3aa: CASGPGPYEQYF
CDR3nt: TGTGCCAGCGGCCCTGGCCCCTACGAGCAGTACTTC

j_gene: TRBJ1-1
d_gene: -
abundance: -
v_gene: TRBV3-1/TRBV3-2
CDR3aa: CASRLEGHGSEAFF
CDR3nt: TGTGCCAGCAGACTCGAAGGACACGGCTCTGAAGCTTTCTTT

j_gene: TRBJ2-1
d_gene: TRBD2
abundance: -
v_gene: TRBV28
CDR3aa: CASRPGLAGVKQFF
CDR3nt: TGTGCCAGCAGACCGGGACTAGCGGGGGTCAAGCAGTTCTTC

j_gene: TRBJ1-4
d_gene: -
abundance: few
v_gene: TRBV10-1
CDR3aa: CASRTATNEKLFF
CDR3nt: TGCGCCAGCCGGACAGCAACTAATGAAAAACTGTTTTTT

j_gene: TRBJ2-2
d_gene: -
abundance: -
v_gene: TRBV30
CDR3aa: CAWTRSNTGELFF
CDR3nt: TGTGCCTGGACCCGTTCGAACACCGGGGAGCTGTTTTTT

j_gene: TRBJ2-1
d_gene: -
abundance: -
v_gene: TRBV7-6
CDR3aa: CASSLNSQGNEQFF
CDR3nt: TGTGCCAGCAGCCTCAACTCTCAGGGGAATGAGCAGTTCTTC

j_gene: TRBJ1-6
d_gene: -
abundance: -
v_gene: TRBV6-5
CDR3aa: CASSFKRVSYNSPLHF
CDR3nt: TGTGCCAGCAGTTTCAAACGGGTATCCTATAATTCACCCCTCCACTTT

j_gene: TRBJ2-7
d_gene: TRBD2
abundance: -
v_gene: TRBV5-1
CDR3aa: CASSLAASGSHEQYF
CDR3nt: TGCGCCAGCAGCTTGGCGGCTAGCGGGAGCCACGAGCAGTACTTC

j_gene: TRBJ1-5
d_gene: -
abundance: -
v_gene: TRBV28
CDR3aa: CASTLPGGSNQPQHF
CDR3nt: TGTGCCAGCACCCTTCCCGGGGGTAGCAATCAGCCCCAGCATTTT

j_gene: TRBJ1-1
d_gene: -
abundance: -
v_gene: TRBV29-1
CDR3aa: CSVEPGGGNTEAFF
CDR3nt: TGCAGCGTTGAACCTGGGGGGGGGAACACTGAAGCTTTCTTT

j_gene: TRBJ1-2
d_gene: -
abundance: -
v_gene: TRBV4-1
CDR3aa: CASSQEPGGAHGYTF
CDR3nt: TGCGCCAGCAGCCAAGAGCCGGGAGGGGCTCACGGCTACACCTTC

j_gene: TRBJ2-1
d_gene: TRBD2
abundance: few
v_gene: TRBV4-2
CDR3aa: CASSVRLAGGHNEQFF
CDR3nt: TGTGCCAGCAGCGTAAGACTAGCGGGGGGGCACAATGAGCAGTTCTTC

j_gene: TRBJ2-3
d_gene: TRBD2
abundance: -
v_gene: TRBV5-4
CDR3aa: CASSQSGRDSDTQYF
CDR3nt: TGTGCCAGCAGTCAGAGCGGGAGGGATTCAGATACGCAGTATTTT

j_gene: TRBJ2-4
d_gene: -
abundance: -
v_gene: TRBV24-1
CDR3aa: CATSAAGVRNIQYF
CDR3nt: TGTGCCACCAGTGCGGCAGGGGTGCGGAACATTCAGTACTTC

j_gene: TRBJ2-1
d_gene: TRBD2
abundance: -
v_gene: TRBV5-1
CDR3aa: CASSSGTSGPYNEQFF
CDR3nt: TGCGCCAGCAGCTCCGGGACTAGCGGGCCGTACAATGAGCAGTTCTTC

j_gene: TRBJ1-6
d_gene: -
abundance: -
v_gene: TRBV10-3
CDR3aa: CAISPGQRQNSPLHF
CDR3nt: TGTGCCATCAGTCCCGGACAGAGACAAAATTCACCCCTCCACTTT

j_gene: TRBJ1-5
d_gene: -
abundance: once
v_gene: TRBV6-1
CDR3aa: CASSEGGHSNQPQHF
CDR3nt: TGTGCCAGCAGTGAGGGAGGGCATAGCAATCAGCCCCAGCATTTT

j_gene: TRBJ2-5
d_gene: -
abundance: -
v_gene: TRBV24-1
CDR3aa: CATSPPGTLRETQYF
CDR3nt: TGTGCCACCAGCCCCCCCGGGACACTGAGGGAGACCCAGTACTTC

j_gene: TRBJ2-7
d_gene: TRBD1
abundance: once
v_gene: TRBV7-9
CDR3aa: CASSFNANRDRDPHEQYF
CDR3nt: TGTGCCAGCAGCTTCAACGCCAACCGGGACAGGGATCCCCACGAGCAGTACTTC

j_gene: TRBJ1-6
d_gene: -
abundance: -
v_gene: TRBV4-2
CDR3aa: CASSQAGSSYNSPLHF
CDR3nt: TGTGCCAGCAGCCAAGCCGGGAGCTCCTATAATTCACCCCTCCACTTT

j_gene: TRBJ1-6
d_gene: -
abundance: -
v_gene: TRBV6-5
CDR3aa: CASSPGTSNNSPLHF
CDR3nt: TGTGCCAGCAGTCCGGGGACATCCAATAATTCACCCCTCCACTTT

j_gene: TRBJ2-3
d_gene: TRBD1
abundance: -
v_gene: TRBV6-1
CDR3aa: CASSAGGTGRTDTQYF
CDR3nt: TGTGCCAGCAGTGCCGGTGGGACAGGGCGCACAGATACGCAGTATTTT

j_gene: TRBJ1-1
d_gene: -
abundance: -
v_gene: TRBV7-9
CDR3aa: CASSSRAATEAFF
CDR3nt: TGTGCCAGCAGCTCCCGCGCGGCCACTGAAGCTTTCTTT

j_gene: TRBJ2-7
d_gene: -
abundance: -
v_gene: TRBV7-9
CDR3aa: CASSSLAGEQYF
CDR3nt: TGTGCCAGCAGCTCTCTCGCAGGGGAGCAGTACTTC

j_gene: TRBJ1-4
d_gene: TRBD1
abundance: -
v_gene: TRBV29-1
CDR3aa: CSVADRAANEKLFF
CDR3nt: TGCAGCGTTGCGGACAGGGCGGCTAATGAAAAACTGTTTTTT

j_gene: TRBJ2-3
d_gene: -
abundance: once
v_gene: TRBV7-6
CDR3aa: CASSLEEVARGRRDTQYF
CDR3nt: TGTGCCAGCAGCTTAGAGGAGGTTGCCCGCGGCCGCCGGGATACGCAGTATTTT

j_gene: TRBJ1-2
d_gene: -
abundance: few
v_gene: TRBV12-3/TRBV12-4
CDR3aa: CASSSVNYGYTF
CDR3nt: TGTGCCAGCAGTTCAGTAAACTATGGCTACACCTTC

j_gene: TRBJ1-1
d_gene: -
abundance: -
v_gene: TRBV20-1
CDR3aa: CSASGPLTGSYEAFF
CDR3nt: TGCAGTGCTAGTGGCCCCCTGACCGGGTCTTATGAAGCTTTCTTT

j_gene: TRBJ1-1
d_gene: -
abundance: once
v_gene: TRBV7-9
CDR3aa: CASSPERGLNTEAFF
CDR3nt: TGTGCCAGCAGCCCTGAACGGGGTTTGAACACTGAAGCTTTCTTT

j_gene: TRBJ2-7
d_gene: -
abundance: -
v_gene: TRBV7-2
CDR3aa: CASSLTRALSYEQYF
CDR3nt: TGTGCCAGCAGCTTAACGCGGGCGCTTTCCTACGAGCAGTACTTC

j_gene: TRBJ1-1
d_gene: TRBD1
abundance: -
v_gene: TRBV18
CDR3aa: CASSPRQGRRDNTEAFF
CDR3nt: TGTGCCAGCTCACCACGACAGGGTAGGAGGGATAACACTGAAGCTTTCTTT

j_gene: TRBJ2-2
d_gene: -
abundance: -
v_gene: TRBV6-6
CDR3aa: CASIYTGELFF
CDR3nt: TGTGCCAGCATCTACACCGGGGAGCTGTTTTTT

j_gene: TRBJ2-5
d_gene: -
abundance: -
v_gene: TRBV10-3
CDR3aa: CAIRQPTQETQYF
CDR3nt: TGTGCCATCAGACAGCCAACCCAAGAGACCCAGTACTTC

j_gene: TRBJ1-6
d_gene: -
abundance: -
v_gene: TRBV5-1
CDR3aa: CASSPQGRQNNSPLHF
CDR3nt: TGCGCCAGCAGCCCCCAAGGGCGACAGAATAATTCACCCCTCCACTTT

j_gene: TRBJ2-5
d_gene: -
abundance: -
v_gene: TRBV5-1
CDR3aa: CASSPGRETQYF
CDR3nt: TGCGCCAGCAGCCCTGGTCGGGAGACCCAGTACTTC

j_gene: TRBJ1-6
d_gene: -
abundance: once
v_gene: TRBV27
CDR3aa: CASSLVLNSPLHF
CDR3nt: TGTGCCAGCAGTTTAGTCTTGAATTCACCCCTCCACTTT

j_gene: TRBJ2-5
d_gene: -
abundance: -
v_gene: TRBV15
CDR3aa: CATSRDSRETQYF
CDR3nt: TGTGCCACCAGCAGAGATAGTAGAGAGACCCAGTACTTC

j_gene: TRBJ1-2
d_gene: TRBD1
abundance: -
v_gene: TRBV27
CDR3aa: CASSSWDSYGYTF
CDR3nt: TGTGCCAGCAGTTCCTGGGACAGCTATGGCTACACCTTC

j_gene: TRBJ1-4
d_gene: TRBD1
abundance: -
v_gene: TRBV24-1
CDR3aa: CATSDSTGTGVVGNEKLFF
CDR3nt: TGTGCCACCAGTGATTCGACCGGGACAGGGGTCGTCGGTAATGAAAAACTGTTTTTT

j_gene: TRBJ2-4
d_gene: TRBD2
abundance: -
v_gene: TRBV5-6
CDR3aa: CASSWRLAGGTLAKNIQYF
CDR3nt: TGTGCCAGCAGCTGGAGACTAGCGGGAGGGACCTTAGCCAAAAACATTCAGTACTTC

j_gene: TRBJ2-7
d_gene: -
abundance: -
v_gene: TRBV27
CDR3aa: CASRSLGQGTSEQYF
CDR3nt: TGTGCCAGCAGGTCCCTGGGGCAGGGAACCTCCGAGCAGTACTTC

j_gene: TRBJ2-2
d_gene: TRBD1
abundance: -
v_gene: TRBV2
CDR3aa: CASSGQERNTGELFF
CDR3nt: TGTGCCAGCAGCGGACAGGAGAGAAACACCGGGGAGCTGTTTTTT

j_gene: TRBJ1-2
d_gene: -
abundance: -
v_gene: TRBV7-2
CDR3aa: CASSLAFFGQSYGYTF
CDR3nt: TGTGCCAGCAGCTTAGCCTTCTTTGGGCAGTCCTATGGCTACACCTTC